This T cell receptor beta chain comes out of a study of cytomegalovirus exposure and HLA in healthy donors. Amplification used 60 Vbeta primers and 13 Jbeta primers. Method: immunoSEQ multiplex PCR; TCRdb's copy keeps in-frame clones and lacks some. The repertoire holds some 160,000 clones, over 80% seen once, with approximately 1.4% in the top ten. The germline gives CDR1 SGHNT, CDR2 YYREEE (reference sequence). The V end lost 2 bases, the J end lost 0 bases, and 9 bases lay between the germline ends. CDR3 size: 15 residues. Sequenced input: PBMCs. The clonotype originates from a woman younger than 30 in good health and CMV-seronegative. V and J are TRBV5-4 and TRBJ1-3; D might be TRBD1 (5 bases). The CDR3 sequence: CASSFMGGSGNTIYF. The DNA of the CDR3 is TGTGCCAGCAGCTTTATGGGGGGCTCTGGAAACACCATATATTTT.